The rows below give T cell receptor beta chains drawn from one sample of a study of cytomegalovirus exposure and HLA in healthy donors. The table came from immunoSEQ multiplex PCR; TCRdb's copy has only in-frame clones and leaves some out. The data show some 120,000 clones, about 68% seen once. Sequencing was done on a sample of PBMCs. All receptors derive from a woman between 40 and 55 years old in good health and CMV-seropositive. Each CDR3 is given without its conserved first and last residue. D genes are given only for firm matches.

v_call | d_call | cdr3_aa
TRBV2 | TRBD1 | ASSGDRRNQPQH
TRBV10-1 | - | ASRTAGRSGTSDLNTEAF
TRBV9 | - | ASSLGGGGQNIQY
TRBV5-1 | TRBD1 | ASSIGTASNYGYT
TRBV4-1 | TRBD1 | ASSQEGQGGNQPQH
TRBV30 | - | AWSQEANYGYT
TRBV7-3 | TRBD2 | ASSFSWRKRGFNEQF
TRBV5-1 | - | ASSFSAGVAQSYNEQF
TRBV5-6 | TRBD2 | ASSLVGGGSTGELF
TRBV6-1 | - | AFGLSGANVLT
TRBV9 | - | ASSPGGLTNEKLF
TRBV4-3 | TRBD1 | ASSQDRGLTNTIY
TRBV6-5 | - | ASSYSRDSNTEAF
TRBV7-8 | - | ASSLARGGAYEQY
TRBV7-9 | - | ASSWTVNTEAF
TRBV7-9 | TRBD2 | SSSWTSPSTLYSYEQY
TRBV7-9 | TRBD1 | ASSPGTAAPANYGYT
TRBV7-2 | TRBD2 | ASSLESLAGGEQF
TRBV7-2 | - | ASSPRGAYNEQF
TRBV21-1 | - | ASSNHLAGQGCKTNEKLF
TRBV15 | - | ATSRWGDEQF
TRBV19 | - | ASSIRGANQETQY
TRBV7-8 | - | ASSLWAERQETQY
TRBV6-5 | - | ASSQTGTLPYEQY
TRBV7-2 | TRBD2 | ASSQREAGELF
TRBV25-1 | - | ASSEFVSTDTQY
TRBV6-5 | - | ASSPGMRETQY
TRBV4-1 | TRBD2 | ASSQGLAVSYEQY
TRBV25-1 | TRBD1 | ASRGDRGSLY
TRBV4-1 | - | ASSQDEAATDTQY
TRBV7-9 | TRBD2 | ASSSSSGPYQETQY
TRBV11-2 | - | ASNVLSWLANSNEQF
TRBV23-1 | - | ASSQSLRQPQH
TRBV2 | - | ASHYQRDFYEQY
TRBV19 | TRBD2 | ASSRSPGLANEQY
TRBV5-4 | - | ASSWGRATYNEQF
TRBV5-5 | TRBD2 | ASSGRTSLIEQF
TRBV7-3 | - | ASSFSNFSTDTQY
TRBV27 | - | ASSLAIGATDTQY
TRBV19 | - | ASSIQGTSYNEQF
TRBV7-9 | - | ASSLEPAENYGYT
TRBV7-2 | - | ASSLVGMGATDEQF
TRBV5-1 | - | ASSLSVSGNEQY
TRBV9 | TRBD1 | ASSELFEDRAF
TRBV6-5 | TRBD1 | ASSFDRGNGYT
TRBV7-8 | - | ASSFSEETQY
TRBV5-1 | - | ASSLGVRGRWLSEAF
TRBV7-9 | TRBD2 | SSSDAGVDYNEQF
TRBV5-6 | - | ASSWRDEQF